One sample yielded the 31 T cell receptor beta chains listed below, sequenced in a study of blood T cells in healthy people across ages (dated by TCRdb to between 2015 and 2017). Library preparation employed 5' RACE. Instrument on record: Illumina HiSeq 2500. A second PCR of 7 to 11 cycles was run with a J-beta primer mix and a sample-barcoded 5' primer. The raw public data were reprocessed by TCRdb itself: fastp quality trimming at Q25, MiXCR clonotype calling, in-frame beta chains only. CDR3 protein duplicates are merged, each entry listing the most common genes and DNA. The sample table contains fewer than 700,000 distinct CDR3 sequences; only one count was recorded for 40% to 50% of them. Around 25% of the sample lies in the top ten. Sequencing used blood. These receptors were taken from a man of 80 years or more in good health.

This clonotype was counted only a few times. The chain joins TRBV20-1 to TRBJ1-2; D is uncertain. The V gene lost 1 base and the J gene lost 8 bases, with 17 bases spanning the gap. The germline V gene has CDR1 DFQATT and CDR2 SNEGSKA (reference sequence). This CDR3 contains 14 residues. The CDR3 DNA sequence: TGCAGTGCTAGAGTTAGCTCTGGACCGGAGGGCTACACCTTC. It yields the protein CSARVSSGPEGYTF.

This clonotype has more than one count but fewer than ten. This chain links TRBV7-2 with TRBJ1-2; 9 nucleotides match TRBD1. This CDR3 has 15 amino acids. Germline V gives CDR1 SGHTA, CDR2 FQGNSA. Trimming removed 1 base from V and 3 bases from J; junction bases left unmatched: 3. The chain's CDR3 is CASSLGTGVDYGYTF. In DNA, the CDR3 is TGTGCCAGCAGCTTAGGGACAGGGGTCGACTATGGCTACACCTTC.

This clonotype showed up many times. V usage is TRBV6-6 and J usage is TRBJ2-3, with TRBD2 matching over 13 bases. Germline values: CDR1 MNHNY, CDR2 SVGAGI (reference sequence). This CDR3 region has 16 residues. Trimming at V came to 3 bases and at J to 1 base, leaving 1 base not matched to a gene. The DNA of the CDR3 is TGTGCCAGCAGTTATGGGACTAGCGGGGGCACAGATACGCAGTATTTT. Translating it yields CASSYGTSGGTDTQYF.

The gene calls are TRBV27 and TRBJ1-4; no firm D call. The CDR3 has 13 residues. V dropped 3 bases and J dropped 5 bases, with 7 bases sitting between them. Germline lookup yields CDR1 MNHEY and CDR2 SMNVEV (reference sequence). The CDR3 loop is CASSLSRNEKLFF. CDR3 nucleotides: TGTGCCAGCAGTTTGTCGCGAAATGAAAAACTGTTTTTT.

In DNA, the CDR3 is TGTGCCAGCAGCCGGTTTATGGACACTGAAGCTTTCTTT. This translates into CASSRFMDTEAFF. The chain is built from TRBV7-2 and TRBJ1-1; D is ambiguous. Looked up from germline, CDR1 is SGHTA and CDR2 is FQGNSA. The V end was cut by 5 bases, the J end by 3 bases, with 10 bases between. The CDR3 covers 13 residues.

This chain links TRBV5-1 with TRBJ2-7, with TRBD1 identical over 8 bases. The CDR3 extends over 15 amino acids. CDR1 and CDR2 (germline): SGHRS, YFSETQ. Unmatched junction bases numbered 8, after V lost 2 bases and J lost 4 bases. DNA for the CDR3: TGCGCCAGCAGCTTAGGACAGGGTCAACTATACGAGCAGTACTTC. It translates to CASSLGQGQLYEQYF.

In this sample, this clonotype turned up once. This chain joins TRBV20-1 and TRBJ2-5, with TRBD1 matching 11 bases. Trimming removed 6 bases from V and 7 bases from J; junction bases left unmatched: 10. The CDR3 sequence is 14 residues long. Germline-derived CDR1 and CDR2 are DFQATT and SNEGSKA (reference sequence). CDR3 loop: CSAPGQGAPGTQYF. The DNA for the CDR3 is TGCAGTGCCCCTGGACAGGGGGCGCCGGGGACCCAGTACTTC.

A few counts support this clonotype. A read error may produce the germline difference seen at one junction end. The CDR3 loop reads CASSLPGQTIEKLFF. CDR3 nucleotide sequence: TGTGCCAGCAGCTTACCGGGACAGACTATTGAAAAACTGTTTTTT. The rearrangement links TRBV2 to TRBJ1-4; 7 nucleotides match TRBD1. Germline V lookup: CDR1 SNHLY, CDR2 FYNNEI. CDR3 length: 15 residues.

The chain is built from TRBV5-1 and TRBJ1-2; D is undetermined. Trimming removed 2 bases at V and 2 bases at J, with 10 bases between. CDR1 SGHRS and CDR2 YFSETQ come from the germline V gene. The CDR3 length is 14 residues. CDR3 sequence (DNA): TGCGCCAGCAGCTTTTCCCGGCAGAACTATGGCTACACCTTC. Its translation is CASSFSRQNYGYTF.

This clonotype turned up a few times. The rearrangement links TRBV29-1 to TRBJ2-7; D call uncertain. The CDR3 covers 16 residues. The V gene lost 6 bases and the J gene lost 0 bases, with 21 bases spanning the gap. Germline CDR1 reads SQVTM; CDR2 reads ANQGSEA. The CDR3 reads CSVYELGPSSSYEQYF. The CDR3 coding sequence is TGCAGCGTGTACGAACTTGGACCCTCGAGCTCCTACGAGCAGTACTTC.

The chain recombines TRBV24-1 with TRBJ1-2; D is uncertain. Trimming stripped 2 bases from V and 7 bases from J, with 13 bases between. Germline V gene sequence: CDR1 KGHDR, CDR2 SFDVKD. This CDR3 region has 14 residues. This chain's CDR3 is CATSDSSTVAGYTF. In DNA form, the CDR3 reads TGTGCCACCAGTGATTCCTCGACGGTGGCTGGCTACACCTTC.

The chain has TRBV12-3 or TRBV12-4 and TRBJ1-5; 7 nucleotides align to TRBD1. This CDR3 contains 15 residues. V lost 5 bases to trimming and J lost 6 bases; unmatched junction nucleotides: 10. CDR3 loop: CASSRGLRGSQPQHF. The CDR3 DNA follows: TGTGCCAGCAGTCGGGGCCTCAGGGGGAGTCAGCCCCAGCATTTT.

The J gene is TRBJ2-5, the V gene TRBV6-6; 7 bases match TRBD2. The germline CDR1 and CDR2 sequences are MNHNY and SVGAGI (reference sequence). CDR3 length: 15 residues. J gave up 4 bases and V 6 bases, and 11 bases lay outside the gene matches. In nucleotides, the CDR3 is TGTGCCAGCAGCCCCGTGGGGAGGGGTAGAGAGACCCAGTACTTC. The encoded protein is CASSPVGRGRETQYF.

This sequence joins TRBV6-1 and TRBJ2-6; D could derive from TRBD1 or TRBD2 (5 bases each). Trimming took off 3 bases at V and 3 bases at J, with 21 bases between the two ends. This CDR3 contains 19 residues. From germline, CDR1 is MNHNS and CDR2 SASEGT. The CDR3 protein is CASSDVSGTAVYGANVLTF. The CDR3 nucleotides read TGTGCCAGCAGTGACGTCTCCGGGACGGCCGTTTATGGGGCCAACGTCCTGACTTTC.

The rearrangement uses TRBV20-1 and TRBJ1-2; D call uncertain. The CDR3 has 14 amino acids. The ends were cut back, 5 bases at V and 3 bases at J, with 16 bases in the middle. The germline V gene has CDR1 DFQATT and CDR2 SNEGSKA (reference sequence). The CDR3 DNA reads as TGCAGTGCTCGTTACACCGGGGAGGACTATGGCTACACCTTC. Translated, it gives CSARYTGEDYGYTF.

This clonotype was picked up a small number of times. The chain uses TRBV28 and TRBJ2-1; D may match TRBD1 or TRBD2 (6 bases each). The CDR3 runs 13 residues. Germline CDR1 reads MDHEN; CDR2 reads SYDVKM. Between the trimmed V and J ends, which lost 3 bases and 5 bases, there was a span of 8 bases. The chain's CDR3 is CASSFGGHNEQFF. The DNA for the CDR3 is TGTGCCAGCAGTTTCGGGGGCCACAATGAGCAGTTCTTC.

This chain uses TRBV18 with TRBJ2-4; D possibly corresponds to TRBD1 (7 bases). The end of the DNA aligns better with TRBJ2-5, so the J call may be wrong. CDR1 and CDR2 (germline): KGHSH, LQKENI. CDR3 size: 17 residues. The CDR3 DNA sequence: TGTGCCAGCTCACCAGCGTTCGACAGGGAGGTCCAAGAGACCCAGTACTTC. This encodes CASSPAFDREVQETQYF.

This chain uses TRBV24-1 with TRBJ1-5; D unresolved. Deletions cut 4 bases from V and 1 base from J, with 4 bases between. This CDR3 spans 13 amino acids. Looked up from germline, CDR1 is KGHDR and CDR2 is SFDVKD. CDR3 nucleotides: TGTGCCACCAGTGAGCAGAGCAATCAGCCCCAGCATTTT. Encoded protein: CATSEQSNQPQHF.

The chain recombines TRBV5-1 with TRBJ2-1; no clear D gene. Germline assignment: CDR1 SGHRS and CDR2 YFSETQ. The CDR3 is 15 residues long. The V gene lost 0 bases and the J gene lost 5 bases, with 12 bases spanning the gap. The CDR3 sequence is CASSLEGTKNNEQFF. The CDR3 bases are TGCGCCAGCAGCTTGGAGGGAACTAAAAACAATGAGCAGTTCTTC.

The chain employs TRBV11-2 and TRBJ1-2, with a possible D match to TRBD1 (5 bases). V was shortened by 0 bases and J by 1 base, with 6 bases between the two germline ends. The CDR3 extends over 14 amino acids. In germline, CDR1 is SGHAT, CDR2 FQNNGV. The CDR3 spells CASSLDRVNYGYTF. The CDR3 DNA reads TGTGCCAGCAGCTTAGACAGGGTTAACTATGGCTACACCTTC.

This clonotype was recorded many times. The chain carries TRBV7-2 and TRBJ2-1, with D possibly being TRBD2 (6 bases). The CDR3 spans 15 residues. V lost 5 bases to trimming and J lost 1 base, with 12 bases between them. Germline V lookup: CDR1 SGHTA, CDR2 FQGNSA. CDR3 region: CASSQPGLSYNEQFF. The CDR3 DNA reads TGTGCCAGCAGCCAGCCGGGACTTTCCTACAATGAGCAGTTCTTC.

The rearrangement joins TRBV6-5 to TRBJ2-4, with 8 bases aligning to TRBD1. Trimming at V came to 6 bases and at J to 5 bases, leaving 6 bases not matched to a gene. Germline-derived CDR1 and CDR2 are MNHEY and SVGAGI. This CDR3 comprises 14 residues. The CDR3 is CASRAGGAQNIQYF. The CDR3, as DNA: TGTGCCAGCAGGGCAGGGGGCGCCCAAAACATTCAGTACTTC.

The chain carries TRBV4-1 and TRBJ1-2, with 7 bases fitting TRBD1. The ends lost 1 base at V and 2 bases at J; junction bases unmatched: 13. The CDR3 contains 18 residues. The germline V gene encodes CDR1 MGHRA and CDR2 YSYEKL. The CDR3 is CASSQARFGRRGNYGYTF. The CDR3 region has the DNA TGCGCCAGCAGCCAAGCCCGGTTTGGCCGCAGGGGGAACTATGGCTACACCTTC.

This clonotype was seen a few times. V and J are TRBV20-1 and TRBJ1-2; no definite D call. This CDR3 contains 12 residues. Germline lookup yields CDR1 DFQATT and CDR2 SNEGSKA (reference sequence). The V gene lost 0 bases and the J gene lost 8 bases, with 10 bases spanning the gap. Here the CDR3 reads CSAREKQGGYTF. The CDR3 DNA reads as TGCAGTGCTAGAGAGAAACAAGGAGGCTACACCTTC.

The rearrangement joins TRBV15 to TRBJ2-5; TRBD2 aligns across 12 bases. V was pared by 4 bases and J by 1 base, with 10 bases of the junction left unmatched. The CDR3 extends over 18 amino acids. Germline-derived CDR1 and CDR2 are LNHNV and YYDKDF (reference sequence). The CDR3, as DNA: TGTGCCACCAGCAATGGACTAGCGGGGAGGCCAGGCCAAGAGACCCAGTACTTC. Protein product: CATSNGLAGRPGQETQYF.

This chain connects TRBV28 to TRBJ2-1, with TRBD2 as a possible D gene (7 bases). Germline CDR1 and CDR2: MDHEN and SYDVKM. This CDR3 is built from 15 residues. Deletions cut 3 bases from V and 4 bases from J, with 13 bases between. CDR3 protein: CASSFGGPDYNEQFF. In nucleotides, the CDR3 is TGTGCCAGCAGTTTCGGGGGGCCTGATTACAATGAGCAGTTCTTC. The whole variable domain, filled in from reference TRBV28 and TRBJ2-1, reads DVKVTQSSRYLVKRTGEKVFLECVQDMDHENMFWYRQDPGLGLRLIYFSYDVKMKEKGDIPEGYSVSREKKERFSLILESASTNQTSMYLCASSFGGPDYNEQFFGPGTRLTVL.

The chain is built from TRBV5-8 and TRBJ1-1; 10 bases line up with TRBD1. The V segment lost 4 bases and the J segment 4 bases; nucleotides outside the gene matches: 10. CDR3 size: 16 residues. The V gene's germline CDR1 is SGHTS and CDR2 YDEGEE. DNA of the CDR3: TGTGCCAGCAGCGAGAGACAGGGGGCTACCCCCACTGAAGCTTTCTTT. Translated, it gives CASSERQGATPTEAFF.

The chain joins TRBV20-1 to TRBJ1-6; 7 nucleotides align to TRBD1. This CDR3 spans 17 amino acids. Trimming at V came to 3 bases and at J to 5 bases, leaving 13 bases not matched to a gene. Germline lookup yields CDR1 DFQATT and CDR2 SNEGSKA (reference sequence). The CDR3 nucleotides read TGCAGTGCTAGTAACAGGGGTACGGAAGACGATAATTCACCCCTCCACTTT. The encoded protein is CSASNRGTEDDNSPLHF.

This clonotype has only a few counts. This chain joins TRBV7-8 and TRBJ1-1; tentatively, D is TRBD1 (5 bases). Germline CDR1 reads SGHVS; CDR2 reads FQNEAQ. The CDR3 is 15 amino acids. Trimming cost V 5 bases and J 3 bases, with 16 bases left between them. Here the CDR3 DNA reads TGTGCCAGCAGCACCTGGGGGAGGCAGTACACTGAAGCTTTCTTT. Residues: CASSTWGRQYTEAFF.

The genes are TRBV4-3 and TRBJ1-2, with D possibly TRBD1 on 6 matching bases. Trimming took off 1 base at V and 8 bases at J, with 14 bases between the two ends. Looked up from germline, CDR1 is LGHNA and CDR2 is YSLEER. CDR3 length: 14 residues. The CDR3 protein is CASSQGRGAWGYTF. Written as DNA, the CDR3 is TGCGCCAGCAGCCAAGGCAGGGGCGCGTGGGGCTACACCTTC.

Comments on this clonotype: A much larger clone lies one base from this, so it may be a read error. V is TRBV6-6 and J is TRBJ1-4, with D possibly matching TRBD1 (6 bases). This CDR3 has 17 amino acids. Germline CDR1 MNHNY, CDR2 SVGAGI (reference sequence). CDR3 sequence (DNA): TGTGCCAACAGTTACCCCGGAGGGGGGCGAACTAATGAAAAACTGTTTTTT. It encodes CANSYPGGGRTNEKLFF.